This T cell receptor beta chain was recorded in a study of T cells in Graves' hyperthyroidism and ophthalmopathy. Across the study: Sampling of peripheral blood happened at initial diagnosis, prior to any treatment. Whole-study results and caveats: Ophthalmopathy was separated from stable hyperthyroidism by a 13 V-J model. Most clonotypes that expanded in the thyroid above 0.001 also showed up in blood.

Turning to this clonotype: Its matching antigen is unknown.

The TCR beta CDR3 regions underwent amplification using RNA transcripts as the source. When the TCR CDR3 underwent first-round RT-PCR, the HTBI primer set was used. One entry per CDR3 protein, called by TCRdb with MiXCR from the multiplex PCR reads. The sample lists about 480,000 distinct CDR3 sequences, 14% seen once, with around a sixth in the top ten. Absent ophthalmopathy progression within 18 months defined stable Graves' hyperthyroidism. This CDR3 is built from 19 residues. CDR1 SNHLY and CDR2 FYNNEI come from the germline V gene. Deletions cut 6 bases from V and 5 bases from J, with 32 bases between.

The chain is built from TRBV2 and TRBJ2-7, with D possibly matching TRBD1 (5 bases). The TCR comes from a woman under 30 with Graves' hyperthyroidism. Input material: blood. In DNA, the CDR3 is TGTGCCAGCAGCTTTCCCTTCCCCTCAACCCAGGGCCATGCTAACGAGCAGTACTTC. This gives the protein CASSFPFPSTQGHANEQYF.